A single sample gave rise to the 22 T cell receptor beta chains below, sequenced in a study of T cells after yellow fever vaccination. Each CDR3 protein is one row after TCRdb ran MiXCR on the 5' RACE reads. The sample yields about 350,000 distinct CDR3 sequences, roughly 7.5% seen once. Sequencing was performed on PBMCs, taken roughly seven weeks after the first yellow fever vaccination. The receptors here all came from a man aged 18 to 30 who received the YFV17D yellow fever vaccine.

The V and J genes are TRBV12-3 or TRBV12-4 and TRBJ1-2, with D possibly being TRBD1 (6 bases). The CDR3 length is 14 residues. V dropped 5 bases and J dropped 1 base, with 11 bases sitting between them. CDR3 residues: CASSGAGVNYGYTF. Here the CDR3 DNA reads TGTGCCAGCAGTGGTGCAGGGGTTAACTATGGCTACACCTTC.

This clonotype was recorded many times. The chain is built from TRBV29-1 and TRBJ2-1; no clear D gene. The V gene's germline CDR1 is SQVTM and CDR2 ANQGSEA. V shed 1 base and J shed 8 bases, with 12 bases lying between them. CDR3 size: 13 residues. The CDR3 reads CSVEADLAYEQFF. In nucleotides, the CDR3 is TGCAGCGTTGAAGCAGACTTAGCATATGAGCAGTTCTTC.

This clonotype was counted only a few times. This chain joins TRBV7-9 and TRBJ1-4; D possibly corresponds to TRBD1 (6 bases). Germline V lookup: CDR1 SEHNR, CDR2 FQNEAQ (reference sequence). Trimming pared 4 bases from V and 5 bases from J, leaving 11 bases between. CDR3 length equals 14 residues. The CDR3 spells CASSSGHFNEKLFF. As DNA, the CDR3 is TGTGCCAGCAGCTCGGGACATTTCAATGAAAAACTGTTTTTT.

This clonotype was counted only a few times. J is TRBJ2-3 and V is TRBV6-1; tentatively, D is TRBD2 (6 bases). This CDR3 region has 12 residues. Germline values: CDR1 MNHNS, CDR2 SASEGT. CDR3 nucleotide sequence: TGTGCTGCCGGGGGATTGTCAGATACGCAGTATTTT. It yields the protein CAAGGLSDTQYF.

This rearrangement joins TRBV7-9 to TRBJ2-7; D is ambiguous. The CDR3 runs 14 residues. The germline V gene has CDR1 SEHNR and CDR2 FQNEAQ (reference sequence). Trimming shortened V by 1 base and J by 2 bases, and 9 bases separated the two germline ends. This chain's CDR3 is CASSLVSSPYEQYF. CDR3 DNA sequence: TGTGCCAGCAGCTTAGTCAGCAGTCCCTACGAGCAGTACTTC.

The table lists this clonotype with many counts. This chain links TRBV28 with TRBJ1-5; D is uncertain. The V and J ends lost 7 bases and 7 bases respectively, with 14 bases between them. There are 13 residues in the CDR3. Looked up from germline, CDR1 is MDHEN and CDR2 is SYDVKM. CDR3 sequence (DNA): TGTGCCAGCACTCCCGGACGAGGGCAGCCCCAGCATTTT. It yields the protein CASTPGRGQPQHF.

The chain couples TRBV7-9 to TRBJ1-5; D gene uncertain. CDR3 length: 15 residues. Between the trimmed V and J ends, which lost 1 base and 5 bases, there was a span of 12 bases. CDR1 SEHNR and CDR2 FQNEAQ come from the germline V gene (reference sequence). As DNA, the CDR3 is TGTGCCAGCAGCTTAGATTTGGCAGAAGATCAGCCCCAGCATTTT. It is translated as CASSLDLAEDQPQHF.

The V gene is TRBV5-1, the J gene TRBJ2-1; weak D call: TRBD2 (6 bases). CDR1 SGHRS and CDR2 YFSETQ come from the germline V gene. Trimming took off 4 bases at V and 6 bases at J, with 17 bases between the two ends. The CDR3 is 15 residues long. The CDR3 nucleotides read TGCGCCAGCAGCGAACTCGGGCTAGCGCTCAATGAGCAGTTCTTC. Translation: CASSELGLALNEQFF.

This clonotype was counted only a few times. The CDR3 region has the DNA TGCGCCACCAGGGGACAGGGAGTAGGCTACACCTTC. It is translated as CATRGQGVGYTF. The chain links TRBV10-2 to TRBJ1-2, with 9 bases that match TRBD1. This CDR3 is 12 amino acids long. Unmatched junction bases numbered 8, after V lost 10 bases and J lost 8 bases. CDR1 WSHSY and CDR2 SAAADI come from the germline V gene.

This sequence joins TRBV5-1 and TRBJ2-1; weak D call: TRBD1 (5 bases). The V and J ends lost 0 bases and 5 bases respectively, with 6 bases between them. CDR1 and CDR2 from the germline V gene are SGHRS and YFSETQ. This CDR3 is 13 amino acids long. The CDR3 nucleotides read TGCGCCAGCAGCTTGGCAGGGAACAATGAGCAGTTCTTC. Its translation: CASSLAGNNEQFF.

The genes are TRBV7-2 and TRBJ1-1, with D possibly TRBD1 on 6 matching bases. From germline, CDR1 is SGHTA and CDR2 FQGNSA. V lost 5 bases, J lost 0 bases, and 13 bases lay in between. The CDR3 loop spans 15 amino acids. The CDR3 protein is CASSVGDTLNTEAFF. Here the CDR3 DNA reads TGTGCCAGCAGCGTTGGGGACACCCTGAACACTGAAGCTTTCTTT.

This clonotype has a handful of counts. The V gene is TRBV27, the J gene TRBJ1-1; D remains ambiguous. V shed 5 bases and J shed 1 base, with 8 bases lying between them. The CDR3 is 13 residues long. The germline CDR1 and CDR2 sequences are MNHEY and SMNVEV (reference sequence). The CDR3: CASSIYENTEAFF. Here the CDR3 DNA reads TGTGCCAGCAGTATATACGAGAACACTGAAGCTTTCTTT.

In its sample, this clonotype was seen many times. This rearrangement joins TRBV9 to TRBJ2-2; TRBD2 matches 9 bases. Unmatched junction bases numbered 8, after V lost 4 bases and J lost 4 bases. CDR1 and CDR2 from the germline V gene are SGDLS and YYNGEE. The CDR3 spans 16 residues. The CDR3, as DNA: TGTGCCAGCAGCAATTCAGCGGGGGGTTTCACCGGGGAGCTGTTTTTT. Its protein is CASSNSAGGFTGELFF.

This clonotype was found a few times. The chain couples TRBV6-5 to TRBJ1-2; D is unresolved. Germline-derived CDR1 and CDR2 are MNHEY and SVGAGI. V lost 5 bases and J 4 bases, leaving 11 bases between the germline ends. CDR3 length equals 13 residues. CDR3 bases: TGTGCCAGCAGTCACAACGGCTTCTATGGCTACACCTTC. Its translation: CASSHNGFYGYTF.

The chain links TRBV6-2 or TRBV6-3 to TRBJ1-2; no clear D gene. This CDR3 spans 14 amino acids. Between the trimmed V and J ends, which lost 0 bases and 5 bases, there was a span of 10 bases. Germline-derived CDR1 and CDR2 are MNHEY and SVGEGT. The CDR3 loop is CASSYSLGNYGYTF. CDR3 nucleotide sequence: TGTGCCAGCAGTTACTCCTTGGGGAATTATGGCTACACCTTC.

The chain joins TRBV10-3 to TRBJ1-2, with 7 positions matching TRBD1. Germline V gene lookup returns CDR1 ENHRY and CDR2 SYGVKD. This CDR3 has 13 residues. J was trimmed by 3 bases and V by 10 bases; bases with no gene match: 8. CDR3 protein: CASGRGLDYGYTF. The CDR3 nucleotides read TGTGCCAGTGGGAGGGGGCTCGACTATGGCTACACCTTC.

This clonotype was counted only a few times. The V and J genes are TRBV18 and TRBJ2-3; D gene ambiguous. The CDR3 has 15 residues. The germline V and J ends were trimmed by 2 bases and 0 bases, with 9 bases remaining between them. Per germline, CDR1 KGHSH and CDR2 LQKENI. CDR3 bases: TGTGCCAGCTCACCATTAGAGGAAAGCACAGATACGCAGTATTTT. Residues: CASSPLEESTDTQYF.

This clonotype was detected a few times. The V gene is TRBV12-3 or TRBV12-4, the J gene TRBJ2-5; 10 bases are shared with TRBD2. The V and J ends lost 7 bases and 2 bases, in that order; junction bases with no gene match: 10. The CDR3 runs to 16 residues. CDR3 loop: CASTPRLAGAQETQYF. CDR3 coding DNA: TGTGCCAGCACCCCCCGGCTAGCGGGGGCGCAAGAGACCCAGTACTTC.

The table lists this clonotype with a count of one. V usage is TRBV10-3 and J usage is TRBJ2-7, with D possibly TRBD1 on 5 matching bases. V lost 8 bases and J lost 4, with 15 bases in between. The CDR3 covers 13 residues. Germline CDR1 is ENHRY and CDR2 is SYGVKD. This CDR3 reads CAIRNGAGYEQYV. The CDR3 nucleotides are TGTGCCATCCGGAACGGCGCAGGGTACGAGCAGTACGTC.

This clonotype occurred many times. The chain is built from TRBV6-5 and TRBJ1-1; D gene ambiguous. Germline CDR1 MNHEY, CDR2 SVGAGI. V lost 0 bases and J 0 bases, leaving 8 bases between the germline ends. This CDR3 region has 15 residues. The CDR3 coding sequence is TGTGCCAGCAGTTACTCTGGCGGGCTGAACACTGAAGCTTTCTTT. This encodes CASSYSGGLNTEAFF.

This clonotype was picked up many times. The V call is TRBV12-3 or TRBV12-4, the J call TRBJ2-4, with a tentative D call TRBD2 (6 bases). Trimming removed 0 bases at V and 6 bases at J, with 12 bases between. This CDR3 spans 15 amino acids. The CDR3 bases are TGTGCCAGCAGTTTAGCTGGAGGGTTTATAAACATTCAGTACTTC. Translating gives CASSLAGGFINIQYF.

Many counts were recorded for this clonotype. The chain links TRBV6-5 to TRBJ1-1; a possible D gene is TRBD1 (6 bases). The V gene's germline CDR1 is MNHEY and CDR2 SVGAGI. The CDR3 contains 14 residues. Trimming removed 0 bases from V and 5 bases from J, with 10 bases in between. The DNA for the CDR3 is TGTGCCAGCAGTTACTCGGGGGGGCGTACTGAAGCTTTCTTT. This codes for CASSYSGGRTEAFF.